The next 23 T cell receptor beta chains were all read from a single sample in a study of cytomegalovirus exposure and HLA in healthy donors. TCRdb's table, derived via immunoSEQ multiplex PCR, lists solely in-frame clones and lacks some. The table has 100,000 to 130,000 clones, 95% seen once. Material: PBMCs. These receptors originate from a woman younger than 35 in good health and CMV-seronegative.

This clone has just one count. The rearrangement uses TRBV7-2 and TRBJ1-1, with 11 positions matching TRBD1. Trimming cost V 4 bases and J 5 bases; bases outside gene matches: 9. The CDR3 is made up of 16 amino acids. The germline CDR1 and CDR2 sequences are SGHTA and FQGNSA. The CDR3 protein is CASSYTGTGGYTEAFF. CDR3 nucleotide sequence: TGTGCCAGCAGCTACACCGGGACAGGGGGTTATACTGAAGCTTTCTTT.

CDR3 sequence reads: CASSQIGDSTYGYTF. DNA of the CDR3: TGTGCCAGCAGCCAAATAGGGGACAGCACCTATGGCTACACCTTC. The genes are TRBV7-9 and TRBJ1-2; 7 nucleotides agree with TRBD1. The germline gives CDR1 SEHNR, CDR2 FQNEAQ (reference sequence). CDR3 length equals 15 residues. V lost 5 bases and J lost 4; bases outside the gene matches: 10.

The chain employs TRBV19 and TRBJ1-1, with TRBD1 matching over 9 bases. The CDR3 runs to 17 residues. J gave up 0 bases and V 7 bases, and 12 bases lay outside the gene matches. Germline V gene sequence: CDR1 LNHDA, CDR2 SQIVND (reference sequence). CDR3 DNA sequence: TGTGCCAGTACCCCGACAGGGGGGATGCGGATGAACACTGAAGCTTTCTTT. It codes for CASTPTGGMRMNTEAFF.

The rearrangement uses TRBV6-1 and TRBJ2-3, with TRBD2 identical over 14 bases. The germline V gene encodes CDR1 MNHNS and CDR2 SASEGT. The CDR3 totals 18 residues. Trimming cost V 3 bases and J 1 base; bases outside gene matches: 6. DNA for the CDR3: TGTGCCAGCAGTGAGCGACTAGCGGGGGGGCTTCGCACAGATACGCAGTATTTT. Its translation is CASSERLAGGLRTDTQYF.

This rearrangement joins TRBV27 to TRBJ2-2; TRBD1 aligns across 10 bases. There are 16 residues in the CDR3. The V gene's germline CDR1 is MNHEY and CDR2 SMNVEV (reference sequence). Trimming took 3 bases from V and 4 from J; bases not matched to a gene: 5. The CDR3 reads CASSFGTGVGTGELFF. As DNA, the CDR3 is TGTGCCAGCAGTTTCGGGACAGGGGTTGGCACCGGGGAGCTGTTTTTT.

The V and J genes are TRBV6-5 and TRBJ1-3; perhaps TRBD1 as D (5 bases). Germline V gene data show CDR1 as MNHEY and CDR2 as SVGAGI. The ends were cut back, 5 bases at V and 0 bases at J, with 11 bases in the middle. The CDR3 is 15 amino acids. The CDR3 sequence: CASSKQATSGNTIYF. CDR3 sequence (DNA): TGTGCCAGCAGTAAACAGGCGACCTCTGGAAACACCATATATTTT.

V is TRBV11-2 and J is TRBJ2-1; 8 bases agree with TRBD2. The CDR3 loop spans 16 amino acids. The germline gives CDR1 SGHAT, CDR2 FQNNGV. Trimming cost V 5 bases and J 3 bases; bases outside gene matches: 9. The DNA of the CDR3 is TGTGCCAGCAGCCCTCCGGCGGGGGGAAACTACAATGAGCAGTTCTTC. The encoded protein is CASSPPAGGNYNEQFF.

The chain has TRBV11-2 and TRBJ1-1, with D perhaps matching TRBD1 (6 bases). Germline loops: CDR1 SGHAT, CDR2 FQNNGV. The V end was cut by 5 bases, the J end by 0 bases, with 19 bases between. The CDR3 has 17 amino acids. As DNA, the CDR3 is TGTGCCAGCAGCCCACCTCCCAGGGGACGTCTGAACACTGAAGCTTTCTTT. Its translation is CASSPPPRGRLNTEAFF. The variable domain in full, with the rest retrieved from reference TRBV11-2 and TRBJ1-1, is EAGVAQSPRYKIIEKRQSVAFWCNPISGHATLYWYQQILGQGPKLLIQFQNNGVVDDSQLPKDRFSAERLKGVDSTLKIQPAKLEDSAVYLCASSPPPRGRLNTEAFFGQGTRLTVV.

The chain combines TRBV28 with TRBJ2-7, with 7 nucleotides matching TRBD1. Germline V lookup: CDR1 MDHEN, CDR2 SYDVKM. Trimming at V came to 4 bases and at J to 0 bases, leaving 6 bases not matched to a gene. The CDR3 is made up of 15 amino acids. In nucleotides, the CDR3 is TGTGCCAGCAGTTCAGGGGGAGTATCCTCCTACGAGCAGTACTTC. Protein product: CASSSGGVSSYEQYF.

This clone was seen a single time. The genes are TRBV11-2 and TRBJ2-1; 11 bases are shared with TRBD2. From germline, CDR1 is SGHAT and CDR2 FQNNGV. This CDR3 has 16 residues. V gave up 4 bases and J gave up 6 bases; unmatched junction bases: 8. The CDR3, as DNA: TGTGCCAGCAGCTCCCAACCGGGACTAGCGGTCAATGAGCAGTTCTTC. It codes for CASSSQPGLAVNEQFF.

This clone has a single count. The V call is TRBV7-9, the J call TRBJ1-2; 7 positions agree with TRBD1. The CDR3 is 14 amino acids. CDR1 SEHNR and CDR2 FQNEAQ come from the germline V gene (reference sequence). Losses at the gene ends were 2 bases for V and 2 bases for J; bases not matched to a gene: 2. CDR3 DNA: TGTGCCAGCAGCTTACCAGGGGGAAACTATGGCTACACCTTC. Encoded protein: CASSLPGGNYGYTF.

This chain uses TRBV10-3 with TRBJ2-7; 13 bases fit TRBD2. Trimming took 2 bases from V and 0 from J; bases not matched to a gene: 7. Germline V gene data show CDR1 as ENHRY and CDR2 as SYGVKD. This CDR3 spans 18 amino acids. As DNA, the CDR3 is TGTGCCATCAGTGAGCTTGGGACTAGCGGGACCTTCTCCTACGAGCAGTACTTC. Its translation is CAISELGTSGTFSYEQYF.

This clone was seen a single time. This chain uses TRBV18 with TRBJ1-1; D may be TRBD1 (5 bases). Trimming took off 1 base at V and 2 bases at J, with 11 bases between the two ends. Germline loops: CDR1 KGHSH, CDR2 LQKENI. The CDR3 totals 15 residues. This chain's CDR3 is CASSPRAGLNTEAFF. The CDR3 bases are TGTGCCAGCTCACCACGGGCAGGGCTTAACACTGAAGCTTTCTTT.

This sequence joins TRBV15 and TRBJ2-2; tentatively, D is TRBD1 (6 bases). Germline CDR1 is LNHNV and CDR2 is YYDKDF (reference sequence). This CDR3 spans 16 amino acids. V lost 1 base and J lost 5, with 14 bases in between. The CDR3 DNA is TGTGCCACCAGCAGAGTGCAGGGGAGCGTGACCGGGGAGCTGTTTTTT. Translating it yields CATSRVQGSVTGELFF.

The chain uses TRBV15 and TRBJ1-2; TRBD1 agrees at 7 bases. The CDR3 is 13 residues long. Germline V gene data show CDR1 as LNHNV and CDR2 as YYDKDF (reference sequence). V lost 2 bases to trimming and J lost 8 bases; unmatched junction nucleotides: 5. CDR3 sequence: CATSRKTGNGYTF. The DNA of the CDR3 is TGTGCCACCAGCAGAAAGACAGGGAACGGCTACACCTTC.

The gene calls are TRBV9 and TRBJ2-3; 7 positions agree with TRBD1. This CDR3 region has 20 residues. Germline CDR1 and CDR2: SGDLS and YYNGEE. The J segment lost 0 bases and the V segment lost 0 bases, leaving 16 bases of the junction unmatched. CDR3 residues: CASSVADLRDRISSTDTQYF. The CDR3 DNA reads as TGTGCCAGCAGCGTAGCAGATCTTCGGGACAGAATATCTAGCACAGATACGCAGTATTTT.

The chain combines TRBV19 with TRBJ1-5; 7 nucleotides line up with TRBD1. The V segment lost 9 bases and the J segment 3 bases; nucleotides outside the gene matches: 8. CDR1 and CDR2 (germline): LNHDA, SQIVND (reference sequence). This CDR3 spans 14 amino acids. For the CDR3, the DNA is TGTGCCAGCGGACAGGCCAACCCCAATCAGCCCCAGCATTTT. It yields the protein CASGQANPNQPQHF.

This chain links TRBV18 with TRBJ2-7, with D perhaps matching TRBD2 (6 bases). Looked up from germline, CDR1 is KGHSH and CDR2 is LQKENI. V lost 1 base to trimming and J lost 2 bases, with 18 bases between them. This CDR3 spans 17 amino acids. For the CDR3, the DNA is TGTGCCAGCTCACCACTAGTCCGGGACGGGGGACCCTACGAGCAGTACTTC. It specifies CASSPLVRDGGPYEQYF.

The rearrangement joins TRBV7-9 to TRBJ2-5, with 9 bases lining up with TRBD1. CDR1 SEHNR and CDR2 FQNEAQ come from the germline V gene (reference sequence). This CDR3 is 14 amino acids long. V lost 5 bases and J lost 6; bases outside the gene matches: 7. The CDR3 region has the DNA TGTGCCAGCAGCACGGGACAGGGAGGAAAGACCCAGTACTTC. As protein: CASSTGQGGKTQYF.

The chain links TRBV7-8 to TRBJ2-5; D perhaps matches TRBD1 (6 bases). Trimming removed 2 bases at V and 5 bases at J, with 21 bases between. Germline CDR1 reads SGHVS; CDR2 reads FQNEAQ. This CDR3 has 17 residues. CDR3 coding DNA: TGTGCCAGCAGCTTATTGGTGTGGCAGGGGTTGTGGGAGACCCAGTACTTC. Protein product: CASSLLVWQGLWETQYF.

The chain employs TRBV2 and TRBJ2-2; weak D call: TRBD2 (6 bases). The CDR3 runs 15 residues. The ends were cut back, 7 bases at V and 6 bases at J, with 18 bases in the middle. Per germline, CDR1 SNHLY and CDR2 FYNNEI. Written as DNA, the CDR3 is TGTGCCAGCACTCCTAGACTAGACTTGGCCGGGGAGCTGTTTTTT. This encodes CASTPRLDLAGELFF.

The genes are TRBV29-1 and TRBJ2-1, with TRBD2 identical over 12 bases. The germline V gene encodes CDR1 SQVTM and CDR2 ANQGSEA. This CDR3 is built from 14 residues. V dropped 5 bases and J dropped 3; count of bases not matched to a gene: 2. The chain's CDR3 is CSVQLAGGYNEQFF. The CDR3 DNA reads as TGCAGCGTTCAACTAGCGGGGGGCTACAATGAGCAGTTCTTC.

This rearrangement joins TRBV7-9 to TRBJ1-2, with D perhaps TRBD1 (5 bases). With 5 bases removed from V and 4 bases from J, the gap between germline ends came to 17 bases. Germline V CDR1 and CDR2: SEHNR, FQNEAQ (reference sequence). The CDR3 runs to 15 residues. The CDR3 sequence is CASSPTGWGGYGYTF. The CDR3 coding sequence is TGTGCCAGCAGCCCCACTGGTTGGGGCGGCTATGGCTACACCTTC.